This T cell receptor beta chain came from a study of CD8+ T cells in alopecia areata. To note about this clone: Additional DNA sequences in this sample encode the identical CDR3.

Reverse transcribed after extraction, RNA yielded cDNA as the sequencing template. Data came from immunoSEQ multiplex PCR; TCRdb stores just in-frame clones and leaves some out. The profile covers 150,000 to 200,000 clones, with around 64% appearing a single time and about 1.3% taken by the ten largest. Treatment meaning: oral pan-JAK inhibitor, 5-10 mg twice daily. The starting material was CD4+ T cells sorted from blood, obtained around week 50, from a patient treated with tofacitinib. The sequence was collected from a human donor with alopecia areata.

The CDR3 protein is CAWSVGGGGYTF. Written as DNA, the CDR3 is TGTGCCTGGAGTGTAGGAGGGGGTGGCTACACCTTC. The chain joins TRBV30 to TRBJ1-2, with a tentative D call TRBD1 (6 bases). This CDR3 contains 12 residues. V lost 0 bases to trimming and J lost 7 bases, with 9 bases between them. Germline V gene lookup returns CDR1 GTSNPN and CDR2 SVGIG (reference sequence).